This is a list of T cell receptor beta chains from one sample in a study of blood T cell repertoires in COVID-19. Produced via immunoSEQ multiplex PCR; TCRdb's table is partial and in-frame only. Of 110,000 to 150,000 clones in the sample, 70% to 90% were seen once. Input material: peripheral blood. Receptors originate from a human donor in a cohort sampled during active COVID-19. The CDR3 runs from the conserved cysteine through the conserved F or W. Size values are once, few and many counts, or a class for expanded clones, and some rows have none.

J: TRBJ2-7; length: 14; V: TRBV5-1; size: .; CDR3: CASSLGQEAYEQYF
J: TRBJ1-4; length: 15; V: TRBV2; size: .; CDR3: CASSELAGRFEKLFF
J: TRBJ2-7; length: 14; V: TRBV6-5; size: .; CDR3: CASNPPSATYEQYF
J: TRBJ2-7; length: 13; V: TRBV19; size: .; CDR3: CASSVGLAGEQYF
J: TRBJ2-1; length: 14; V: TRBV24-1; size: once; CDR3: CATSVGGQGYEQFF
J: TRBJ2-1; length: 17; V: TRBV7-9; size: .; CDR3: CASSLTRGTGDYNEQFF
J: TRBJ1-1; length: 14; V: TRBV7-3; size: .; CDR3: CASSLGSTNTEAFF
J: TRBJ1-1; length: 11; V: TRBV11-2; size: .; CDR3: CASSLQGEAFF
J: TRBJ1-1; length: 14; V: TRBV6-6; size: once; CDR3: CASRTGTGGSEAFF
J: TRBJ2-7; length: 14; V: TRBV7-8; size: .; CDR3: CASSLGQGKVEQYF
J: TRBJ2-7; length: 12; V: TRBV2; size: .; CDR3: CATRTGSYEQYF
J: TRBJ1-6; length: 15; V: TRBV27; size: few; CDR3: CASSFWQGRTSPLHF
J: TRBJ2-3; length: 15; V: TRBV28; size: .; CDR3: CASTLLTGRTDTQYF
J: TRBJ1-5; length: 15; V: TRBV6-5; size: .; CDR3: CASSYAGGSNQPQHF
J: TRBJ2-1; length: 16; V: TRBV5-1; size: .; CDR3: CASSLGGLAENNEQFF
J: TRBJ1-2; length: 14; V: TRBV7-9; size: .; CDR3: CASSAGWENYGYTF
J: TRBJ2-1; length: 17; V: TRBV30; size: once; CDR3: CAWTHPLTGSNDNEQFF
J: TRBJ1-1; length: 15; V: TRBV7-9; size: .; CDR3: CASSLDGPAGDEAFF
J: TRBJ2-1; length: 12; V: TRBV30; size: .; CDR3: CAWTGGGNEQFF
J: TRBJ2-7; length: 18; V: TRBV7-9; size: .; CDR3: CASSLPVQGAGLSYEQYF
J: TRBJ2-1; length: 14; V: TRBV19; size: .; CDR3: CASSISPGVIEQFF
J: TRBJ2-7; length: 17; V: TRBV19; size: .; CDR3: CASRDKAVGTSLYEQYF
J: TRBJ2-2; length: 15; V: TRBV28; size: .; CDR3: CASRGTSGNTGELFF
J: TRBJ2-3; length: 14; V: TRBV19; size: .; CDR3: CASSFDSSTDTQYF
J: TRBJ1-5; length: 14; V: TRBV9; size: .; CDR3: CASSPGQGNQPQHF
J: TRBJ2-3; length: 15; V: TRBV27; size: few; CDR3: CASSPRWRGQDTQYF
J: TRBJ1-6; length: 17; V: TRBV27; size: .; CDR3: CASSPSGENLYNSPLHF
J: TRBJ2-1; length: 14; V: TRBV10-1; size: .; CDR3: CASSEGQGYNEQFF
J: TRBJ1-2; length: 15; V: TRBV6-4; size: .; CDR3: CASTCHYDRDYGYTF